This entry lists 3 T cell receptor beta chains sequenced from one sample in a study of blood T cell repertoires in COVID-19. The method was immunoSEQ multiplex PCR; TCRdb's version includes in-frame clones alone and lacks a portion of them. In the table there are about 160,000 clones, roughly 87% of which are singletons. What was sequenced was peripheral blood. The receptors derive from a woman aged 55-69 years who had recovered from COVID-19.

The V and J genes are TRBV6-5 and TRBJ1-2; no definite D call. The CDR3 runs to 13 residues. CDR1 MNHEY and CDR2 SVGAGI come from the germline V gene. V was clipped by 5 bases and J by 3 bases, with 10 bases between them. In nucleotides, the CDR3 is TGTGCCAGCAGTAGTCAGTTCGACTATGGCTACACCTTC. Protein product: CASSSQFDYGYTF.

This chain connects TRBV28 to TRBJ2-2; D is possibly TRBD1 (6 bases). V lost 4 bases to trimming and J lost 5 bases, with 11 bases between them. This CDR3 has 14 amino acids. From germline, CDR1 is MDHEN and CDR2 SYDVKM. The CDR3 DNA sequence: TGTGCCAGCAGTTGGACAGCTGGGACCGGGGAGCTGTTTTTT. The encoded protein is CASSWTAGTGELFF.

The chain couples TRBV16 to TRBJ2-5, with 7 bases that match TRBD2. The germline CDR1 and CDR2 sequences are KGHSY and FQNENV. The CDR3 spans 16 residues. With V trimmed by 3 bases and J by 10 bases, 17 bases remained unmatched. In DNA, the CDR3 is TGTGCCAGCAGCCATCAGATCAGCGGGACTGCCCAGGACCAGTACTTC. Its translation: CASSHQISGTAQDQYF.